The rows below give T cell receptor beta chains drawn from one sample of a study of blood T cells in healthy people across ages. TCRdb independently ran MiXCR on the 5' RACE reads; one entry per CDR3 protein. The sample has under 2 million distinct CDR3 sequences; 30% to 35% are singletons. The specimen was blood. The receptor source for this set is a woman in her twenties or thirties in good health. CDR3s include the opening cysteine and the closing phenylalanine or tryptophan.

v_gene: TRBV5-1
j_gene: TRBJ2-3
CDR3aa: CASSLRDQTTDTQYF

v_gene: TRBV7-2
j_gene: TRBJ1-5
CDR3aa: CASSPTGGVNQPQHF

v_gene: TRBV5-1
j_gene: TRBJ1-2
CDR3aa: CASSTDRGRSGYTF

v_gene: TRBV6-5
j_gene: TRBJ2-3
CDR3aa: CASSPRTGGSDTQYF

v_gene: TRBV7-2
j_gene: TRBJ2-1
CDR3aa: CASSLDGRREDEQFF

v_gene: TRBV7-8
j_gene: TRBJ2-7
CDR3aa: CASRRAGFTWDEQYF

v_gene: TRBV5-6
j_gene: TRBJ1-2
CDR3aa: CASSESDREGYGYTF

v_gene: TRBV6-2/TRBV6-3
j_gene: TRBJ2-7
CDR3aa: CASSDGALGHHKYEQYF

v_gene: TRBV7-9
j_gene: TRBJ1-1
CDR3aa: CASSVDSEAFF

v_gene: TRBV20-1
j_gene: TRBJ2-3
CDR3aa: CSRGGLAGLTDTQYF